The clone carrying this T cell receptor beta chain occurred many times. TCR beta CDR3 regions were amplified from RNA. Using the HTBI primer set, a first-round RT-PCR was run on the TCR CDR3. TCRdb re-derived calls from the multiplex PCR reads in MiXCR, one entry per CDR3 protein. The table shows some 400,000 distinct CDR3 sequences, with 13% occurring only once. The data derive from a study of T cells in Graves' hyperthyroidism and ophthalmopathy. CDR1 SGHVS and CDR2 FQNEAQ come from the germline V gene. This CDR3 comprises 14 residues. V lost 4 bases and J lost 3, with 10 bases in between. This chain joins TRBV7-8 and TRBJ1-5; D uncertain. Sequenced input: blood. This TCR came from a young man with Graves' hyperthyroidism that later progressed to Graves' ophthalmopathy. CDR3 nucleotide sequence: TGTGCCAGCAGCTCTGGACGGAACAATCAGCCCCAGCATTTT. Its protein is CASSSGRNNQPQHF.